One sample yielded the 4 T cell receptor beta chains listed below, sequenced in a study of CD8 T cells in ankylosing spondylitis. TCRdb reanalysed the 5' RACE reads using MiXCR and keeps one entry per CDR3 protein. Of 190,000 or so distinct CDR3 sequences listed, more than 10% are singletons. What was sequenced was blood, either unsorted or a sorted T cell fraction (not recorded which). The receptor source for this set is a male donor with ankylosing spondylitis or in good health (not recorded which).

The chain carries TRBV15 and TRBJ2-3; 8 bases agree with TRBD2. J gave up 1 base and V 1 base, and 10 bases lay outside the gene matches. The CDR3 is 18 residues long. Germline lookup yields CDR1 LNHNV and CDR2 YYDKDF (reference sequence). The CDR3 protein is CATSRGPREAGGTDTQYF. For the CDR3, the DNA is TGTGCCACCAGCAGAGGCCCCAGGGAAGCGGGGGGCACAGATACGCAGTATTTT. The full variable domain, completed using reference TRBV15 and TRBJ2-3, is DAMVIQNPRYQVTQFGKPVTLSCSQTLNHNVMYWYQQKSSQAPKLLFHYYDKDFNNEADTPDNFQSRRPNTSFCFLDIRSPGLGDTAMYLCATSRGPREAGGTDTQYFGPGTRLTVL.

The genes are TRBV6-4 and TRBJ2-5, with TRBD1 as a possible D gene (5 bases). The CDR3 spans 17 residues. The germline V gene has CDR1 MRHNA and CDR2 SNTAGT. Trimming removed 0 bases at V and 2 bases at J, with 16 bases between. The CDR3 spells CASSDSMSKRTQETQYF. As DNA, the CDR3 is TGTGCCAGCAGTGACTCGATGTCCAAGAGGACACAAGAGACCCAGTACTTC.

The chain links TRBV4-2 to TRBJ2-2; the D gene is possibly TRBD1 (6 bases). Between the trimmed V and J ends, which lost 4 bases and 1 base, there was a span of 13 bases. The CDR3 consists of 16 residues. Germline V gene sequence: CDR1 LGHNA, CDR2 YNFKEQ. The CDR3 here is CASSPGPGVNTGELFF. As DNA, the CDR3 is TGTGCCAGCAGCCCGGGGCCAGGGGTGAACACCGGGGAGCTGTTTTTT.

This rearrangement joins TRBV4-2 to TRBJ1-4; unclear D gene. V lost 4 bases and J 8 bases, leaving 17 bases between the germline ends. The CDR3 covers 15 residues. CDR1 and CDR2 (germline): LGHNA, YNFKEQ. The CDR3 DNA sequence: TGTGCCAGCAGCCCCGCGGGAAGCCGAGGAGAAAAACTGTTTTTT. This encodes CASSPAGSRGEKLFF.